This TCR beta chain is drawn from a study of a mutant IDH1 vaccine in newly diagnosed glioma. Study overall: Vaccines were begun 4-6 weeks after radiotherapy alone, or with temozolomide cycles. Before enrollment, the patients had been treated with radiotherapy alone, temozolomide alone, or both together. Most of them had received both.

Concerning this clone itself: The antigen is undetermined.

The table came from immunoSEQ multiplex PCR; TCRdb's copy has only in-frame clones and leaves some out. The sample yields 45,000 to 55,000 clones, approximately 84% seen once. The CDR3 is 16 residues long. Per germline, CDR1 SGHAT and CDR2 FQNNGV. V was cut by 4 bases and J by 2 bases, with 17 bases left in between. Specified time point: week 47, end of study. Topical imiquimod accompanied each vaccine dose, which consisted of 300 ug of mutant IDH1 20-mer peptide. The vaccination schedule gave patients eight doses in weeks 1, 3, 5, 7, 11, 15, 19 and 23. Donors had new WHO grade 3 or 4 IDH1-mutant, ATRX-lost astrocytomas.

Here the sequenced sample was PBMCs, taken from a glioma patient whose treatment included an IDH1 peptide vaccine. The chain is built from TRBV11-2 and TRBJ1-2; possible D gene TRBD1, 5 bases. The clonotype was recovered from a woman in her twenties or thirties with glioma. Some clones in this sample may be carry-over from other donors' samples. The CDR3 DNA follows: TGTGCCAGCAGCTCCATGTATACAGGCCCAAACTATGGCTACACCTTC. This encodes CASSSMYTGPNYGYTF.